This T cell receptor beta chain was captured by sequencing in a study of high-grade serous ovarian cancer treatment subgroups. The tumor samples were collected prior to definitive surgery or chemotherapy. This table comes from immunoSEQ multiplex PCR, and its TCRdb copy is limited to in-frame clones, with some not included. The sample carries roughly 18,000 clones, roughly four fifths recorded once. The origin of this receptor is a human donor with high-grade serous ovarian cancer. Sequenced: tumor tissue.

CDR3 residues: CASSVGGLSNQPQHF. The DNA of the CDR3 is TGTGCCAGCAGCGTAGGGGGGCTTAGCAATCAGCCCCAGCATTTT. The chain combines TRBV9 with TRBJ1-5, with D tentatively TRBD1 (6 bases). V shed 0 bases and J shed 0 bases, with 7 bases lying between them. CDR3 length: 15 amino acids. Germline-derived CDR1 and CDR2 are SGDLS and YYNGEE.